This T cell receptor (beta chain) was recorded in a study of blood T cell repertoires in COVID-19. About the study: Some COVID-19 samples were acute and others convalescent; all came from the United States, Italy and Spain. PBMCs, B-cell-depleted T cells, or T cells were the source of the cDNA or gDNA that made up the material.

Germline-derived CDR1 and CDR2 are MNHEY and SVGEGT. The CDR3 consists of 18 residues. The V segment lost 4 bases and the J segment 2 bases; nucleotides outside the gene matches: 14. Seattle-derived patients entered the study during active infection and were followed longitudinally. In the authors' methods: Reference gene primer amplification in the assay estimated nucleated cell counts. Repertoires were generated with immunoSEQ multiplex PCR, while TCRdb's copy carries only in-frame clones and drops some. V, J and clone size are those of that table, while D and trimming were read from the DNA. This table has 250,000 to 350,000 clones, around 89% appearing once.

The clonotype originates from a woman aged 45 to 65 with COVID-19, enrolled during active disease. The source material was peripheral blood. The rearrangement links TRBV6-2 or TRBV6-3 to TRBJ1-5; 7 bases fit TRBD1. The CDR3 DNA follows: TGTGCCAGCAGTTTGCCCCGAACAGGGGTCGAGGGCAATCAGCCCCAGCATTTT. Amino acids: CASSLPRTGVEGNQPQHF.